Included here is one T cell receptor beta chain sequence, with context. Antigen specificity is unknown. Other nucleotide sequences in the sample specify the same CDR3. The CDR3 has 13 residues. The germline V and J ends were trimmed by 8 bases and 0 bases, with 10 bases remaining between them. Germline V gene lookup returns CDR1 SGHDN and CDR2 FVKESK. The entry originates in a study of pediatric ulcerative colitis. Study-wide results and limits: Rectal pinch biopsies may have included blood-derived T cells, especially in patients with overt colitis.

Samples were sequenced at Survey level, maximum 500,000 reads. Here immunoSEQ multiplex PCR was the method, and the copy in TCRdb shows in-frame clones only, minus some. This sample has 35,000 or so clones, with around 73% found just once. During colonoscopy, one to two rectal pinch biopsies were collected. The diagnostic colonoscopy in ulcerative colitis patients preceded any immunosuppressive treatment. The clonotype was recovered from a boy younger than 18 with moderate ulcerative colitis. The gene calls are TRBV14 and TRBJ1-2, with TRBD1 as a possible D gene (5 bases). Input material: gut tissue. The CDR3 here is CASAQGANYGYTF. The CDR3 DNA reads TGTGCCAGCGCTCAGGGAGCTAACTATGGCTACACCTTC.